Following are 17 T cell receptor beta chains from one sample sequenced in a study of CD8 T cells in ankylosing spondylitis. Study conclusions and caveats: Several highly homologous variants made up a TCR beta motif, and this motif appeared characteristic of ankylosing spondylitis blood.

TCRdb processed the 5' RACE reads anew with MiXCR; each CDR3 protein has one entry. Here the sample spans just under 550,000 distinct CDR3 sequences, roughly 13% being singletons. Antigens of these TCRs are unknown. Sequencing input: blood, either unsorted or a sorted T cell fraction (not recorded which). These receptors all stem from a male donor with ankylosing spondylitis.

V usage is TRBV2 and J usage is TRBJ2-7; 8 positions match TRBD1. Germline V gene lookup returns CDR1 SNHLY and CDR2 FYNNEI. The CDR3 covers 15 residues. Unmatched junction bases numbered 10, after V lost 7 bases and J lost 2 bases. CDR3 bases: TGTGCCAGCACCGAATTTCAGGGGGCGACCTACGAGCAGTACGTC. It yields the protein CASTEFQGATYEQYV.

The chain uses TRBV2 and TRBJ2-1; D is perhaps TRBD2 (5 bases). The V gene lost 7 bases and the J gene lost 4 bases, with 14 bases spanning the gap. Germline-derived CDR1 and CDR2 are SNHLY and FYNNEI. CDR3 size: 14 residues. The CDR3 sequence: CASKQRESYNEQFF. The CDR3 DNA reads as TGTGCCAGCAAACAGAGGGAGTCATACAATGAGCAGTTCTTC.

This clonotype was counted at least ten times. The chain employs TRBV10-3 and TRBJ2-7; perhaps TRBD2 as D (5 bases). The germline CDR1 and CDR2 sequences are ENHRY and SYGVKD. The length of the CDR3 is 13 residues. Trimming took 7 bases from V and 0 from J, leaving 10 bases between them. CDR3 bases: TGTGCCATCAAGGGAGCGGCCTCCTACGAGCAGTACGTC. Translated, it gives CAIKGAASYEQYV.

About this clonotype: A junction boundary mismatches the germline segment, possibly from a read error. V gene TRBV19 combines with J gene TRBJ1-5, with 9 bases fitting TRBD1. Germline V lookup: CDR1 LNHDA, CDR2 SQIVND (reference sequence). The CDR3 runs to 15 residues. The CDR3 loop is CASSLDRGANQPQHF. The CDR3 DNA follows: TGTGCCAGTAGTCTAGACAGGGGGGCCAATCAGCCCCAGCATTTT.

The rearrangement links TRBV30 to TRBJ1-1, with 7 bases lining up with TRBD1. This CDR3 is built from 15 residues. V trimming: 2 bases; J trimming: 3 bases; junction bases outside the gene matches: 9. Germline values: CDR1 GTSNPN, CDR2 SVGIG (reference sequence). The DNA for the CDR3 is TGTGCCTGGAGTCCCCCGACAGGGAGGGACACTGAAGCTTTCTTT. Protein: CAWSPPTGRDTEAFF.

This clonotype occurred a few times. The chain couples TRBV12-3 or TRBV12-4 to TRBJ1-6, with D perhaps TRBD1 (6 bases). The CDR3 has 15 residues. V lost 7 bases and J lost 7, with 17 bases in between. The CDR3 is CASIRTGSRNSPLHF. The CDR3 coding sequence is TGTGCCAGCATTCGCACAGGGTCCAGGAATTCACCCCTCCACTTT.

This clonotype was seen only a few times. The chain couples TRBV9 to TRBJ2-3, with D perhaps given as TRBD1 or TRBD2 (5 bases each). Between the trimmed V and J ends, which lost 4 bases and 4 bases, there was a span of 10 bases. The CDR3 runs 13 residues. Germline-derived CDR1 and CDR2 are SGDLS and YYNGEE. The CDR3 is CASSMGPPDTQYF. CDR3 nucleotide sequence: TGTGCCAGCAGCATGGGACCGCCAGATACGCAGTATTTT. Filled out from reference TRBV9 and TRBJ2-3, the complete variable domain reads DSGVTQTPKHLITATGQRVTLRCSPRSGDLSVYWYQQSLDQGLQFLIQYYNGEERAKGNILERFSAQQFPDLHSELNLSSLELGDSALYFCASSMGPPDTQYFGPGTRLTVL.

This clonotype was recorded at least ten times. The chain has TRBV5-1 and TRBJ2-1; TRBD2 agrees at 7 bases. The CDR3 covers 14 residues. Germline CDR1 is SGHRS and CDR2 is YFSETQ. V shed 1 base, J shed 5 bases, and the junction held 3 bases outside the gene matches. Here the CDR3 reads CASSLLAGHNEQFF. As DNA, the CDR3 is TGCGCCAGCAGCTTGTTAGCGGGCCACAATGAGCAGTTCTTC.

There are many counts of this clonotype. V gene TRBV6-6 combines with J gene TRBJ1-1; D is undetermined. Trimming took off 0 bases at V and 6 bases at J, with 8 bases between the two ends. The germline V gene has CDR1 MNHNY and CDR2 SVGAGI (reference sequence). CDR3 size: 13 residues. The CDR3 DNA reads TGTGCCAGCAGTTACTCGACGGGGTCTGAAGCTTTCTTT. This gives the protein CASSYSTGSEAFF.

The table lists this clonotype with a few counts. V gene TRBV6-1 combines with J gene TRBJ1-5; TRBD1 matches 9 bases. J gave up 2 bases and V 5 bases, and 4 bases lay outside the gene matches. The CDR3 contains 15 residues. CDR1 and CDR2 from the germline V gene are MNHNS and SASEGT. CDR3 in DNA: TGTGCCAGCAGTCGGGACAGGGTCGGCAATCAGCCCCAGCATTTT. This translates into CASSRDRVGNQPQHF.

Ten or more counts support this clonotype. The J gene is TRBJ2-3, the V gene TRBV5-1; 8 bases match TRBD2. In germline, CDR1 is SGHRS, CDR2 YFSETQ. Trimming removed 0 bases from V and 0 bases from J; junction bases left unmatched: 3. CDR3 length: 16 residues. The CDR3 DNA follows: TGCGCCAGCAGCTTGGGAGCTAGCGGGAGCACAGATACGCAGTATTTT. Encoded protein: CASSLGASGSTDTQYF.

Only a few counts were recorded for this clonotype. The chain couples TRBV27 to TRBJ2-2, with TRBD1 matching 7 bases. From germline, CDR1 is MNHEY and CDR2 SMNVEV (reference sequence). After removal of 5 bases from V and 2 bases from J, the junction contained 8 bases not matched to a gene. The CDR3 has 16 residues. In nucleotides, the CDR3 is TGTGCCAGCAGTCGATCACAGGGGTTAAACACCGGGGAGCTGTTTTTT. Translating it yields CASSRSQGLNTGELFF.

This clonotype was counted between two and nine times. The chain recombines TRBV27 with TRBJ1-4; D gene unclear. Germline values: CDR1 MNHEY, CDR2 SMNVEV (reference sequence). There are 13 residues in the CDR3. The V and J ends lost 4 bases and 8 bases respectively, with 11 bases between them. CDR3 protein: CASSWEQGEKLFF. The DNA of the CDR3 is TGTGCCAGCAGTTGGGAACAAGGGGAAAAACTGTTTTTT.

The chain has TRBV12-3 or TRBV12-4 and TRBJ1-6; 8 bases line up with TRBD1. The CDR3 length is 16 residues. V lost 5 bases and J lost 7; bases outside the gene matches: 10. The CDR3 sequence: CASSPNTGGLNSPLHF. CDR3 in DNA: TGTGCCAGCAGTCCAAATACAGGGGGGCTAAATTCACCCCTCCACTTT.

This clonotype came up a few times. The chain has TRBV29-1 and TRBJ1-3, with D tentatively TRBD1 (5 bases). The CDR3 is 15 amino acids. Germline CDR1 and CDR2: SQVTM and ANQGSEA. V gave up 6 bases and J gave up 1 base, with 16 bases separating them. The CDR3 protein is CSVHDTGVSGNTIYF. The CDR3 DNA follows: TGCAGCGTCCACGATACAGGAGTTTCTGGAAACACCATATATTTT. The full variable domain, rest sourced from reference TRBV29-1 and TRBJ1-3, is SAVISQKPSRDICQRGTSLTIQCQVDSQVTMMFWYRQQPGQSLTLIATANQGSEATYESGFVIDKFPISRPNLTFSTLTVSNMSPEDSSIYLCSVHDTGVSGNTIYFGEGSWLTVV.

This clonotype turned up a few times. This chain connects TRBV7-8 to TRBJ2-1; D not resolved. V was trimmed by 2 bases and J by 7 bases, leaving 12 bases between them. Germline V gene data show CDR1 as SGHVS and CDR2 as FQNEAQ. This CDR3 has 14 residues. The CDR3 DNA follows: TGTGCCAGCAGCTTATCAGCAACGAGGAATGAGCAGTTCTTC. Its protein product is CASSLSATRNEQFF.

The rearrangement links TRBV20-1 to TRBJ1-1, with D hard to call. This CDR3 is 12 amino acids long. The germline V and J ends were trimmed by 3 bases and 1 base, with 6 bases remaining between them. Per the germline V gene, CDR1 is DFQATT and CDR2 is SNEGSKA (reference sequence). CDR3 coding DNA: TGCAGTGCTAGTAGTAGGAACACTGAAGCTTTCTTT. As protein: CSASSRNTEAFF.